These 9 T cell receptor beta chains came from one sample sequenced in a study of blood T cell repertoires in COVID-19. Clones were sequenced by immunoSEQ multiplex PCR, and TCRdb holds only the in-frame ones, with some missing. The sample shows about 71,000 clones, approximately 89% of them seen only once. Sequencing was carried out using peripheral blood. The receptors shown here come from a man between 50 and 59 years old with active COVID-19.

The chain recombines TRBV13 with TRBJ1-3; unclear D gene. Trimming cost V 5 bases and J 5 bases, with 16 bases left between them. Germline values: CDR1 PRHDT, CDR2 FYEKMQ (reference sequence). CDR3 length: 15 amino acids. The CDR3: CASSPRGQWRNTIYF. As DNA, the CDR3 is TGTGCCAGCAGCCCCCGGGGTCAGTGGAGAAACACCATATATTTT. The full variable domain, with the rest looked up from reference TRBV13 and TRBJ1-3, is AAGVIQSPRHLIKEKRETATLKCYPIPRHDTVYWYQQGPGQDPQFLISFYEKMQSDKGSIPDRFSAQQFSDYHSELNMSSLELGDSALYFCASSPRGQWRNTIYFGEGSWLTVV.

This clone appeared a few times. This chain links TRBV9 with TRBJ2-1, with D perhaps TRBD2 (5 bases). CDR3 length: 15 amino acids. V was pared by 0 bases and J by 0 bases, with 7 bases between. Looked up from germline, CDR1 is SGDLS and CDR2 is YYNGEE. In nucleotides, the CDR3 is TGTGCCAGCAGCGTAGTGGCGGGCTCCTACAATGAGCAGTTCTTC. Its translation: CASSVVAGSYNEQFF.

The chain combines TRBV13 with TRBJ2-4, with TRBD2 matching over 11 bases. This CDR3 spans 18 amino acids. Trimming cost V 2 bases and J 1 base; bases outside gene matches: 7. CDR1 PRHDT and CDR2 FYEKMQ come from the germline V gene (reference sequence). The CDR3 nucleotides read TGTGCCAGCAGCTTACTGACTAGCGGGGCCGGGGCCAAAAACATTCAGTACTTC. Translating gives CASSLLTSGAGAKNIQYF.

The gene calls are TRBV19 and TRBJ1-4; D may be TRBD1 (5 bases). The germline gives CDR1 LNHDA, CDR2 SQIVND (reference sequence). CDR3 length: 16 amino acids. V dropped 5 bases and J dropped 5 bases, with 18 bases sitting between them. The CDR3 is CASSLLQTKGNEKLFF. In nucleotides, the CDR3 is TGTGCCAGTAGTCTCTTACAAACTAAGGGGAATGAAAAACTGTTTTTT.

The chain uses TRBV19 and TRBJ2-7, with D possibly TRBD1 on 5 matching bases. V gave up 5 bases and J gave up 2 bases, with 13 bases separating them. This CDR3 region has 14 residues. CDR1 is LNHDA, CDR2 SQIVND, per germline (reference sequence). CDR3 loop: CASSHGRAAYEQYF. The CDR3 DNA follows: TGTGCCAGTAGTCACGGCAGGGCAGCCTACGAGCAGTACTTC.

The chain carries TRBV16 and TRBJ1-5; D ambiguous. With 0 bases removed from V and 7 bases from J, the gap between germline ends came to 13 bases. The CDR3 consists of 15 residues. Looked up from germline, CDR1 is KGHSY and CDR2 is FQNENV. CDR3 coding DNA: TGTGCCAGCAGCCAATCACGACATCCCGGACAGCCCCAGCATTTT. It translates to CASSQSRHPGQPQHF.

The chain employs TRBV5-1 and TRBJ1-6; TRBD1 agrees at 8 bases. Germline V gene lookup returns CDR1 SGHRS and CDR2 YFSETQ. The CDR3 has 18 amino acids. V lost 3 bases, J lost 0 bases, and 8 bases stayed unmatched. The CDR3, as DNA: TGCGCCAGCAGCTCGGGACAGGAAAGGGGCTCCTATAATTCACCCCTCCACTTT. Its translation is CASSSGQERGSYNSPLHF.

The chain carries TRBV19 and TRBJ2-1, with 7 bases identical to TRBD1. Unmatched junction bases numbered 13, after V lost 6 bases and J lost 2 bases. The germline V gene encodes CDR1 LNHDA and CDR2 SQIVND (reference sequence). The CDR3 contains 17 residues. CDR3 DNA: TGTGCCAGTAGCCCTACGGTGGGGCAGGGGGCCTACAATGAGCAGTTCTTC. Its translation: CASSPTVGQGAYNEQFF.

The V and J genes are TRBV6-5 and TRBJ1-4, with 7 positions matching TRBD1. Trimming at V came to 4 bases and at J to 4 bases, leaving 9 bases not matched to a gene. CDR3 size: 16 residues. Germline V gene sequence: CDR1 MNHEY, CDR2 SVGAGI. CDR3 region: CASSSEQGRGNEKLFF. The CDR3 DNA reads TGTGCCAGCAGTTCAGAACAGGGGAGAGGTAATGAAAAACTGTTTTTT.